This TCR beta chain was recovered during a study of vaccination and CD4 T cells after COVID-19. Study as a whole: Sampling that followed vaccination took place a median about 75 days after dose two, within a range of 14 to 241. Cells received overlapping spike peptides from SARS-CoV-2, HCoV-NL63, HCoV-OC43 and HCoV-229E as stimulation.

Regarding the study as a whole: A nonsignificant median increase from 21 to 38 SARS-CoV-2-reactive clonotypes was observed.

Sequence data for DNA of cultured CD4+ T cells were generated by the Oncomine TCR Beta short-read assay. Via MiXCR, TCRdb re-called the PCR reads, giving one row per CDR3 protein. The sample lists some 15,000 distinct CDR3 sequences, roughly 80% occurring once. As concerns this clonotype: Its target is unknown.

Treatment of the sample: roughly 11-day PBMC culture with coronavirus spike peptide pools or control peptides (ViraFEST assay). V shed 1 base and J 0 bases; nucleotides not matched to a gene: 8. The CDR3 sequence is 20 residues long. Per germline, CDR1 MNHNS and CDR2 SASEGT. The chain links TRBV6-1 to TRBJ2-1, with 14 bases aligning to TRBD2. This sample comprised CD4+ T cells from blood, cultured in vitro, obtained after SARS-CoV-2 vaccination. The sequence came from a human donor who received a COVID-19 vaccine. CDR3 region: CASSEVGTSGGHSSYNEQFF. CDR3 bases: TGTGCCAGCAGTGAAGTTGGGACTAGCGGGGGTCATTCCTCCTACAATGAGCAGTTCTTC.